Following are 11 T cell receptor beta chains from one sample sequenced in a study of blood T cell repertoires in COVID-19. Produced via immunoSEQ multiplex PCR; TCRdb's table is partial and in-frame only. The sample includes 150,000 to 200,000 clones, roughly 83% of them seen just once. The sample was PBMCs or T cells enriched from blood (not recorded which). Receptors were obtained from a woman younger than 45 who had recovered from COVID-19.

V is TRBV5-1 and J is TRBJ1-3; the D gene is possibly TRBD1 (5 bases). This CDR3 region has 18 residues. The V and J ends lost 3 bases and 0 bases respectively, with 19 bases between them. Germline CDR1 is SGHRS and CDR2 is YFSETQ. The CDR3 region is CASSSEGGHFNSGNTIYF. Written as DNA, the CDR3 is TGCGCCAGCAGCTCGGAAGGCGGACACTTTAACTCTGGAAACACCATATATTTT.

The chain has TRBV3-1 (or the pseudogene TRBV3-2) and TRBJ1-2; D ambiguous. The CDR3 runs to 12 residues. V was shortened by 0 bases and J by 4 bases, with 3 bases between the two germline ends. Germline V gene lookup returns CDR1 LGHDT and CDR2 YNNKEL (reference sequence). The CDR3 protein is CASSQDLYGYTF. In nucleotides, the CDR3 is TGTGCCAGCAGCCAAGACCTCTATGGCTACACCTTC.

The chain has TRBV12-3 or TRBV12-4 and TRBJ2-3; 12 bases line up with TRBD2. Trimming took 7 bases from V and 9 from J; bases not matched to a gene: 5. The CDR3 runs 13 residues. CDR3 in amino acids: CASTTSGRSTQYF. The CDR3 DNA is TGTGCCAGCACGACTAGCGGGAGATCGACGCAGTATTTT.

The chain uses TRBV7-9 and TRBJ1-1; the D is unclear. Germline assignment: CDR1 SEHNR and CDR2 FQNEAQ (reference sequence). Trimming left V 2 bases short and J 4 bases short, with 14 bases between. The CDR3 length is 15 residues. CDR3 nucleotides: TGTGCCAGCAGCTTAACCCCCGGAGGCCCCACTGAAGCTTTCTTT. It codes for CASSLTPGGPTEAFF.

The chain carries TRBV6-1 and TRBJ1-5; 7 positions agree with TRBD1. The CDR3 contains 16 residues. Trimming removed 3 bases from V and 6 bases from J; junction bases left unmatched: 11. The germline V gene has CDR1 MNHNS and CDR2 SASEGT. The CDR3 nucleotides are TGTGCCAGCAGTGATGCGACAGGGTTTGAGCGTCAGCCCCAGCATTTT. Its translation is CASSDATGFERQPQHF.

J is TRBJ1-1 and V is TRBV5-1; possibly TRBD1 for D (6 bases). The CDR3 sequence is 17 residues long. Germline CDR1 and CDR2: SGHRS and YFSETQ. V gave up 0 bases and J gave up 4 bases, with 19 bases separating them. CDR3 nucleotide sequence: TGCGCCAGCAGCTTGGCCGGGGCAGGGGTACGAAGCACTGAAGCTTTCTTT. Amino acid sequence: CASSLAGAGVRSTEAFF.

This chain uses TRBV28 with TRBJ1-6; the D gene is possibly TRBD1 (5 bases). CDR1 MDHEN and CDR2 SYDVKM come from the germline V gene. CDR3 size: 15 residues. V lost 2 bases, J lost 3 bases, and 8 bases lay in between. CDR3 DNA: TGTGCCAGCAGTTTAAGCGGGGGCTATAATTCACCCCTCCACTTT. Protein: CASSLSGGYNSPLHF.

This clone showed up just once. The chain joins TRBV23-1 to TRBJ2-4; 9 bases agree with TRBD2. TRBV23-1 is identified as an open reading frame with a role that is uncertain. The CDR3 is 15 amino acids. The trim removed 3 bases at V and 7 bases at J, leaving 7 bases unmatched. The CDR3 sequence: CASSQPGTSRNIQYF. CDR3 coding DNA: TGCGCCAGCAGTCAGCCCGGGACTAGCAGGAACATTCAGTACTTC.

The chain links TRBV27 to TRBJ1-1, with TRBD1 as a possible D gene (5 bases). V lost 5 bases and J lost 1, with 11 bases in between. Germline V gene lookup returns CDR1 MNHEY and CDR2 SMNVEV (reference sequence). The CDR3 has 14 amino acids. The CDR3 bases are TGTGCCAGCAGTCCCCGTGACAGGAACACTGAAGCTTTCTTT. Translated: CASSPRDRNTEAFF.

The chain is built from TRBV13 and TRBJ2-1; tentatively, D is TRBD1 (6 bases). The ends were cut back, 6 bases at V and 6 bases at J, with 12 bases in the middle. The CDR3 has 13 amino acids. CDR1 is PRHDT, CDR2 FYEKMQ, per germline (reference sequence). The chain's CDR3 is CASRTGQSNEQFF. The CDR3 bases are TGTGCCAGCAGAACGGGACAAAGCAATGAGCAGTTCTTC.

In this sample, this clone turned up once. The chain has TRBV6-4 and TRBJ1-4; 9 nucleotides match TRBD1. This CDR3 spans 16 amino acids. Germline CDR1 MRHNA, CDR2 SNTAGT. V was clipped by 2 bases and J by 7 bases; unmatched bases: 8. Here the CDR3 DNA reads TGTGCCAGCAGTGACGGAACAGGGACAGGGACTGAAAAACTGTTTTTT. Translating gives CASSDGTGTGTEKLFF.